This T cell receptor beta chain originates from a study of T cell responses to AZD1222 COVID-19 vaccine. The protocol was immunoSEQ multiplex PCR, while the TCRdb copy is restricted to in-frame clones and leaves out a portion. The sample lists about 130,000 clones, around nine tenths occurring once. Trimming cost V 2 bases and J 6 bases, with 11 bases left between them. CDR3 length equals 13 residues. Germline V CDR1 and CDR2: MGHDK, SYGVNS. The sequence derives from an adult in good health. The chain couples TRBV25-1 to TRBJ2-7; D possibly corresponds to TRBD1 (5 bases). Sequencing used peripheral blood, obtained on day 0 of AZD1222 vaccination. For the CDR3, the DNA is TGTGCCAGCAGTGAACTTGGAAGGGGCGAGCAGTACTTC. It codes for CASSELGRGEQYF.